These T cell receptor beta chains were read from a single sample in a study of cytomegalovirus exposure and HLA in healthy donors. The repertoire was sequenced with immunoSEQ multiplex PCR; TCRdb's copy has only in-frame clones and lacks some. The table records under 400,000 clones, roughly 86% of them present only once. The sequenced sample was PBMCs. These receptors were taken from a man aged 25-45 years in good health and CMV-seronegative. Each CDR3 is given without its conserved first and last residue.

V,CDR3
TRBV10-1,ASSVGRGTGELF
TRBV10-2,ASNTGGGGANVLT
TRBV7-9,ASSSWTEGDVGANVLT
TRBV15,ATQGGPNTGELF
TRBV19,ASSIRGVYSNQPQH
TRBV19,ASSNRGQDGYT
TRBV4-1,ASSQEWGGLNSPLH
TRBV6-1,ASSEPNLGTSGRIYNEQF
TRBV6-6,ASSIQVSSNQPQH
TRBV14,ASSQRDKTSYEQY
TRBV18,ASSPLAGNEQF
TRBV10-2,ASIPTTSPDTQY
TRBV11-2,ASSLIANYGYT
TRBV18,ASSPPSGATNTDTQY
TRBV15,ATCLSSGLSTDTQY
TRBV27,ASSPTGISGELF
TRBV7-4,ASSLGAYFGAGELF
TRBV5-4,ASSSGQGTTIGFGYT
TRBV7-9,ASSADRGQETQY
TRBV7-8,ASSSRARGGDQPQH
TRBV5-5,ASSPGPAGTYGYT
TRBV10-1,ASSRTGGETQY
TRBV5-1,ASSFSGGDQETQY
TRBV2,ASRLQTGEDNEQF
TRBV4-1,ASSQSIGRGASYNEQF
TRBV5-1,ASSFGNSDQPQH
TRBV7-9,ASLRDSGNNEQF
TRBV19,ASSATGNGYT
TRBV5-1,ASSLDETSGGAEETQY
TRBV6-1,ATLQGTNQETQY
TRBV2,ASWGQGAITNEKLF
TRBV5-4,ASSYAGSDGGELF
TRBV7-9,ASSAWTGPASNYGYT
TRBV10-3,AIKAGNSNQPQH
TRBV4-3,ASSQIWQGGYGYT
TRBV19,ASKGEAGQGGLQPQH
TRBV6-5,ASSRGLNTGELF
TRBV5-4,ASRAEGTGERNTIY
TRBV6-6,ASSYSGLKPGNEQF
TRBV5-4,ASSPRDRNSGANVLT
TRBV11-2,ASSQYPSGGHEQF